These 25 T cell receptor beta chains originate from one sample sequenced in a study of Graves' ophthalmopathy and Graves' hyperthyroidism. RNA transcripts provided the template for amplifying TCR beta CDR3 regions. Amplification began with first-round RT-PCR using HTBI primers, then second-round multiplex PCR was performed. MiXCR, applied by TCRdb to the multiplex PCR reads, yields one record per CDR3 protein. The sample includes 1 million to 1.3 million distinct CDR3 sequences, 35% to 40% seen only once; the top ten take approximately 10%. The material sequenced was peripheral blood or thyroid tissue (not recorded which). All receptors derive from an adult man with Graves' hyperthyroidism.

This clonotype has more than one count but fewer than ten. This chain uses TRBV29-1 with TRBJ2-1, with D possibly TRBD2 on 5 matching bases. Deletions cut 8 bases from V and 9 bases from J, with 17 bases between. The length of the CDR3 is 12 residues. The germline V gene has CDR1 SQVTM and CDR2 ANQGSEA. DNA of the CDR3: TGCAGCACCGTCCCGTTTGAGGGTGAGCAGTTCTTC. Translating gives CSTVPFEGEQFF.

This clonotype was seen a handful of times. The chain has TRBV19 and TRBJ1-6; 9 nucleotides align to TRBD1. The CDR3 has 14 amino acids. V shed 6 bases and J 5 bases; nucleotides not matched to a gene: 2. The germline gives CDR1 LNHDA, CDR2 SQIVND (reference sequence). Written as DNA, the CDR3 is TGTGCCAGTAGCGGACAGGGGCATAATTCACCCCTCCACTTT. This gives the protein CASSGQGHNSPLHF.

At least ten counts were recorded for this clonotype. J is TRBJ1-6 and V is TRBV27, with TRBD1 matching over 8 bases. The CDR3 totals 14 residues. Germline V gene data show CDR1 as MNHEY and CDR2 as SMNVEV (reference sequence). Trimming cost V 5 bases and J 15 bases; bases outside gene matches: 12. CDR3 in amino acids: CASSAYRPGQDLHF. CDR3 DNA: TGTGCCAGCAGTGCTTACAGACCGGGACAGGACCTCCACTTT.

This clonotype was seen more than once but under ten times. V and J are TRBV4-3 and TRBJ1-1; D is uncertain. Germline-derived CDR1 and CDR2 are LGHNA and YSLEER. V shed 1 base and J shed 4 bases, with 10 bases lying between them. The CDR3 consists of 14 residues. CDR3 amino acids: CASSQGGEITEAFF. As DNA, the CDR3 is TGCGCCAGCAGCCAAGGCGGGGAGATCACTGAAGCTTTCTTT.

With regard to this clonotype: A read error may be the cause here, since a much bigger clone is one base away. V is TRBV7-2 and J is TRBJ1-5; 10 positions agree with TRBD1. The CDR3 loop spans 16 amino acids. The trim removed 1 base at V and 11 bases at J, leaving 11 bases unmatched. Per the germline V gene, CDR1 is SGHTA and CDR2 is FQGNSA. This CDR3 is CASSLGGTGAAQSQHF. In DNA, the CDR3 is TGTGCCAGCAGCTTAGGGGGGACAGGGGCTGCGCAGTCCCAGCATTTT.

This clonotype has ten or more counts. The V and J genes are TRBV6-5 and TRBJ1-5, with a weak D call TRBD1 (5 bases). This CDR3 contains 16 residues. V lost 2 bases and J lost 5, with 16 bases in between. CDR1 is MNHEY, CDR2 SVGAGI, per germline. In DNA form, the CDR3 reads TGTGCCAGCAGTTACCTTCTTGGGGGAGGAGATCAGCCCCAGCATTTT. Translation gives CASSYLLGGGDQPQHF.

This clonotype appeared many times. The gene calls are TRBV29-1 and TRBJ2-7, with 11 positions matching TRBD2. V was pared by 6 bases and J by 1 base, with 5 bases of the junction left unmatched. The CDR3 consists of 14 residues. CDR1 and CDR2 from the germline V gene are SQVTM and ANQGSEA. Here the CDR3 DNA reads TGCAGCGTAGCCGGGACTAGCGGATCCTACGAGCAGTACTTC. Amino acid sequence: CSVAGTSGSYEQYF.

Concerning this clonotype itself: An end of the junction does not agree with germline; a read error may underlie this. The DNA for the CDR3 is TGCAGTGCTAGAGCTACAGTCAGGAGCACTGAAGCTTCCTTT. It yields the protein CSARATVRSTEASF. V usage is TRBV20-1 and J usage is TRBJ1-1; D gene uncertain. Germline assignment: CDR1 DFQATT and CDR2 SNEGSKA (reference sequence). The CDR3 contains 14 residues.

The CDR3 DNA reads TGTGCCAGCAGCATAGGACAGGGGACCATTGGAGCTTTCTTT. Amino acids: CASSIGQGTIGAFF. The rearrangement joins TRBV7-8 to TRBJ1-1; 9 nucleotides align to TRBD1. Germline V gene sequence: CDR1 SGHVS, CDR2 FQNEAQ. The CDR3 loop spans 14 amino acids. Germline trimming cut 5 bases from V and 10 bases from J; bases unmatched to any gene: 11.

J is TRBJ1-1 and V is TRBV10-3; TRBD1 matches at 8 bases. The CDR3 extends over 13 amino acids. Germline V gene sequence: CDR1 ENHRY, CDR2 SYGVKD. V lost 10 bases, J lost 4 bases, and 8 bases stayed unmatched. For the CDR3, the DNA is TGTGCCAGCAGCGGACAGGGTACCACTGAAGCTTTCTTT. Amino acid sequence: CASSGQGTTEAFF.

This clonotype appeared many times. The chain couples TRBV15 to TRBJ2-5, with D hard to call. This CDR3 spans 15 amino acids. The V end lost 4 bases, the J end lost 5 bases, and 17 bases lay between the germline ends. Germline CDR1 reads LNHNV; CDR2 reads YYDKDF (reference sequence). CDR3: CATSTPLELRETQYF. In DNA form, the CDR3 reads TGTGCCACCAGCACTCCTCTAGAGCTCCGGGAGACCCAGTACTTC.

This clonotype has ten or more counts. V and J are TRBV12-3 or TRBV12-4 and TRBJ2-7, with D unresolved. The CDR3 is 14 amino acids. V shed 4 bases and J shed 2 bases, with 12 bases lying between them. CDR3 in DNA: TGTGCCAGCAGTTCCGGAGACGTTCCCTACGAGCAGTACTTC. Its protein is CASSSGDVPYEQYF.

This clonotype was seen at least ten times. CDR3 in DNA: TGCGCCAGCAGCGAGAATACAGGGACCCAGTACTTC. Translated, it gives CASSENTGTQYF. This rearrangement joins TRBV5-1 to TRBJ2-5, with D perhaps matching TRBD1 (5 bases). V lost 4 bases, J lost 7 bases, and 11 bases lay in between. Germline CDR1 SGHRS, CDR2 YFSETQ. This CDR3 is 12 amino acids long.

This chain joins TRBV25-1 and TRBJ2-7, with D tentatively TRBD1 or TRBD2 (5 bases each). From germline, CDR1 is MGHDK and CDR2 SYGVNS. CDR3 length equals 15 residues. The V end lost 5 bases, the J end lost 2 bases, and 16 bases lay between the germline ends. CDR3: CASSLGRDLTYEQYF. Written as DNA, the CDR3 is TGTGCCAGCAGTCTGGGACGGGATCTCACCTACGAGCAGTACTTC.

This clonotype was seen a few times. The chain is built from TRBV3-1 and TRBJ1-1; 8 bases fit TRBD1. V shed 1 base and J 9 bases; nucleotides not matched to a gene: 4. The germline V gene encodes CDR1 LGHDT and CDR2 YNNKEL (reference sequence). The CDR3 length is 13 residues. As DNA, the CDR3 is TGTGCCAGCAGCCAAGGGGCCAGGGGGCAAGCTTTCTTT. It translates to CASSQGARGQAFF. Supplemented by reference TRBV3-1 and TRBJ1-1, the full variable domain reads DTAVSQTPKYLVTQMGNDKSIKCEQNLGHDTMYWYKQDSKKFLKIMFSYNNKELIINETVPNRFSPKSPDKAHLNLHINSLELGDSAVYFCASSQGARGQAFFGQGTRLTVV.

This clonotype occurred once. V and J are TRBV5-1 and TRBJ1-1; unclear D gene. The germline gives CDR1 SGHRS, CDR2 YFSETQ. The CDR3 totals 13 residues. Trimming left V 0 bases short and J 8 bases short, with 11 bases between. CDR3 coding DNA: TGCGCCAGCAGCTTGGACACGTTTAACGAAGCTTTCTTT. This translates into CASSLDTFNEAFF.

The sample holds a few counts of this clonotype. CDR3 bases: TGCAGTGCTAGTGACTCAGTGGAACAGCCCCAGCATTTT. Translating it yields CSASDSVEQPQHF. The chain links TRBV20-1 to TRBJ1-5; D is undetermined. Germline-derived CDR1 and CDR2 are DFQATT and SNEGSKA (reference sequence). CDR3 size: 13 residues. With 3 bases removed from V and 7 bases from J, the gap between germline ends came to 13 bases.

The chain employs TRBV7-3 and TRBJ2-7, with a tentative D call TRBD1 (6 bases). Germline V gene sequence: CDR1 SGHTA, CDR2 FQGTGA. Trimming took 2 bases from V and 0 from J, leaving 11 bases between them. CDR3 length: 15 amino acids. The CDR3 region has the DNA TGTGCCAGCAGCTTAGGTCCAGGGGCCTCCTACGAGCAGTACTTC. It yields the protein CASSLGPGASYEQYF.

The sample holds many counts of this clonotype. The chain is built from TRBV5-1 and TRBJ1-5; unclear D gene. Germline assignment: CDR1 SGHRS and CDR2 YFSETQ. Trimming took 0 bases from V and 7 from J, leaving 8 bases between them. The length of the CDR3 is 13 residues. The CDR3 loop reads CASSLEREQPQHF. The DNA of the CDR3 is TGCGCCAGCAGCTTGGAAAGGGAACAGCCCCAGCATTTT.

This clonotype appeared many times. This chain links TRBV10-3 with TRBJ2-7; D is unclear. Trimming cost V 0 bases and J 5 bases, with 14 bases left between them. Germline V gives CDR1 ENHRY, CDR2 SYGVKD. This CDR3 comprises 15 residues. CDR3 bases: TGTGCCATCAGTGAGTCGAAACCCCATAAGAACGAGCAGTACTTC. Its protein is CAISESKPHKNEQYF.

This clonotype has a handful of counts. The chain couples TRBV7-3 to TRBJ2-3, with 7 bases that match TRBD2. The CDR3 consists of 15 residues. The V and J ends lost 10 bases and 2 bases, in that order; junction bases with no gene match: 12. Germline V gene data show CDR1 as SGHTA and CDR2 as FQGTGA. CDR3 amino acids: CAISEGRGPTDTQYF. As DNA, the CDR3 is TGTGCCATCAGTGAGGGGAGGGGACCCACAGATACGCAGTATTTT.

Details on this clonotype: A clone one base away is much larger, so this may be a read error. The CDR3 reads CARSFELNTEAFF. As DNA, the CDR3 is TGTGCCCGCAGCTTTGAGTTGAACACTGAAGCTTTCTTT. The chain combines TRBV7-6 with TRBJ1-1; D remains ambiguous. CDR1 is SGHVS and CDR2 is FNYEAQ in the germline V gene. The CDR3 is 13 amino acids.

In its sample, this clonotype was seen many times. V usage is TRBV20-1 and J usage is TRBJ1-1; D may be TRBD1 (5 bases). Germline V gene lookup returns CDR1 DFQATT and CDR2 SNEGSKA (reference sequence). There are 12 residues in the CDR3. V was trimmed by 2 bases and J by 6 bases, leaving 10 bases between them. CDR3 in DNA: TGCAGTGCTAGACGAGGGGATCCTGAAGCTTTCTTT. This gives the protein CSARRGDPEAFF.

This clonotype came up many times. This chain links TRBV7-9 with TRBJ1-2, with TRBD1 identical over 8 bases. With V trimmed by 5 bases and J by 8 bases, 7 bases remained unmatched. The CDR3 loop spans 13 amino acids. CDR1 and CDR2 from the germline V gene are SEHNR and FQNEAQ (reference sequence). CDR3 residues: CASSLQGAPGYTF. The CDR3 DNA reads as TGTGCCAGCAGCCTTCAGGGGGCGCCCGGCTACACCTTC.

At least ten counts were recorded for this clonotype. V is TRBV19 and J is TRBJ2-2; D ambiguous. The V end was cut by 2 bases, the J end by 7 bases, with 11 bases between. The CDR3 sequence is 14 residues long. CDR1 is LNHDA, CDR2 SQIVND, per germline (reference sequence). In nucleotides, the CDR3 is TGTGCCAGTAGTATATCGAAGACGGTCGGGGAGCTGTTTTTT. Encoded protein: CASSISKTVGELFF.